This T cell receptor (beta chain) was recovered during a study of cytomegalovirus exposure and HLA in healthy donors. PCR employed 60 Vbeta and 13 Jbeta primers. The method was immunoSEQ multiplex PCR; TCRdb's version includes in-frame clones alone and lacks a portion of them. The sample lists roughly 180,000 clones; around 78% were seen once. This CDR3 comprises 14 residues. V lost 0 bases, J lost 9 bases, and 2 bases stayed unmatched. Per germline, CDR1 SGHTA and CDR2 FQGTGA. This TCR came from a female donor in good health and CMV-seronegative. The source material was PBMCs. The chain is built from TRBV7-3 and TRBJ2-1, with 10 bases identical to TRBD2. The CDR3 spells CASSLTGTSVEQFF. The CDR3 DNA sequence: TGTGCCAGCAGCTTAACGGGGACTAGCGTTGAGCAGTTCTTC. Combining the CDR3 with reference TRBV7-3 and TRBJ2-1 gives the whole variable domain GAGVSQTPSNKVTEKGKYVELRCDPISGHTALYWYRQSLGQGPEFLIYFQGTGAADDSGLPNDRFFAVRPEGSVSTLKIQRTERGDSAVYLCASSLTGTSVEQFFGPGTRLTVL.